Listed below are T cell receptor beta chains from one sample, sequenced in a study of T-cell memory formation after mild COVID-19. TCRdb re-called the 5' RACE reads through MiXCR, storing one row per CDR3 protein. Of about 30,000 distinct CDR3 sequences listed, around 10% were seen once; the top ten hold roughly 15%. Sequencing input: PBMCs or a T cell subset sorted from them (not recorded which). The origin of the receptors is an adult woman who had mild COVID-19 (a few samples of this study predate the infection). Cell type and time point are not known. The CDR3 runs from the conserved cysteine through the conserved F or W. The D gene is left open where the match is weak. Some rows mark clone size as missing; the rest say once, few, many or name a class of expanded clone.

j_call	v_call	d_call	clone_size	cdr3_nt	cdr3_aa
TRBJ1-5	TRBV25-1	-	many	TGTGCCAGCAGTGCCCGGGGCGGTCGCCAGCCCCAGCATTTT	CASSARGGRQPQHF
TRBJ2-5	TRBV19	-	-	TGTGCCAGTAGTATCGCAGGGAGAGAGACCCAGTACTTC	CASSIAGRETQYF
TRBJ2-7	TRBV20-1	TRBD2	many	TGCAGTGCTAGCGGGTTAGTGGGAGGGCCGATTGGCAGTGACGAGCAGTACTTC	CSASGLVGGPIGSDEQYF
TRBJ2-5	TRBV5-1	-	many	TGCGCCAGCAGCTTGGACGGGAGCGAGTTGGGGACCCAGTACTTC	CASSLDGSELGTQYF
TRBJ2-2	TRBV5-1	-	-	TGCGCCAGCAGCTTCAGAGTAGCGAACACCGGGGAGCTGTTTTTT	CASSFRVANTGELFF
TRBJ2-1	TRBV5-1	-	many	TGCGCCAGCAGCCTCCTCGACTTCTCCTACAATGAGCAGTTCTTC	CASSLLDFSYNEQFF
TRBJ2-7	TRBV25-1	-	few	TGTGCCAGCAGTGAACAGGGCTACAACGAGCAGTACTTC	CASSEQGYNEQYF
TRBJ2-1	TRBV4-1	TRBD2	many	TGCGCCAGCAGCCAAGCGGGGGGCTCCTACAATGAGCAGTTCTTC	CASSQAGGSYNEQFF
TRBJ1-5	TRBV12-3/TRBV12-4	-	few	TGTGCCAGCAGTTTCCGGGGAGATCAGCCCCAGCATTTT	CASSFRGDQPQHF
TRBJ2-3	TRBV5-1	-	medium-sized	TGCGCCAGCAGCCTTTACCGGGATACGCAGTATTTT	CASSLYRDTQYF
TRBJ2-1	TRBV7-9	-	many	TGTGCCAGCAGCTATTCCAGCGTGGTAGAGGGAAAGTTCTGGGAAGAGCAGTTCTTC	CASSYSSVVEGKFWEEQFF
TRBJ2-6	TRBV2	-	many	TGTGCCAGCAGTGATGGGGGAACGTTCTCTGGGGCCAACGTCCTGACTTTC	CASSDGGTFSGANVLTF
TRBJ1-1	TRBV3-1	TRBD1	many	TGTGCCAGCAGCCACAGTCCCGGGACAGGGAACACTGAAGCTTTCTTT	CASSHSPGTGNTEAFF
TRBJ2-7	TRBV20-1	-	many	TGCAGTGCTAAGGACTTCCTCTCCTACGAGCAGTACTTC	CSAKDFLSYEQYF
TRBJ2-1	TRBV7-2	-	many	TGTGCCAGCAGCCCCCAGACCCTTACCTACAATGAGCAGTTCTTC	CASSPQTLTYNEQFF
TRBJ1-5	TRBV7-6	TRBD1	many	TGTGCCAGCAGCCCCGGGACAGGGATGGGTCAGCCCCAGCATTTT	CASSPGTGMGQPQHF
TRBJ2-7	TRBV6-2/TRBV6-3	-	many	TGTGCCAGCAGTTACAACAGACTAGACGAGCAGTACTTC	CASSYNRLDEQYF
TRBJ2-7	TRBV6-5	-	-	TGTGCCAGCAGTTACGACAGAACCTACGAGCAGTACTTC	CASSYDRTYEQYF
TRBJ2-3	TRBV6-2/TRBV6-3	TRBD1	-	TGTGCCAGCAAGGGGGCAGGGTTCACAGATACGCAGTATTTT	CASKGAGFTDTQYF
TRBJ2-2	TRBV7-9	TRBD1	many	TGTGCCAGCAGCTTAGCCCCGGGACAGTACGCCACCGGGGAGCTGTTTTTT	CASSLAPGQYATGELFF
TRBJ2-5	TRBV7-2	-	-	TGTGCCAGCAGCTCGCTGGTAGAGACCCAGTACTTC	CASSSLVETQYF
TRBJ1-1	TRBV7-3	-	many	TGTGCCAGCAGCCCAAACGACGTTCGCGGGGCTTTCTTT	CASSPNDVRGAFF
TRBJ2-3	TRBV7-2	-	-	TGTGCCAGCAGCTTACGGACTGCCACAGATACGCAGTATTTT	CASSLRTATDTQYF
TRBJ1-3	TRBV28	-	many	TGTGCCAGCAGTTCCTCGGGGACAACTGGAAACACCATATATTTT	CASSSSGTTGNTIYF
TRBJ1-2	TRBV12-3/TRBV12-4	-	-	TGTGCCAGCAGCCAAAACCCCCCCGGTGGCTACACCTTC	CASSQNPPGGYTF
TRBJ2-1	TRBV9	-	-	TGTGCCAGCAGCGTAGCGGGGATGCATGAGCAGTTCTTC	CASSVAGMHEQFF
TRBJ1-1	TRBV30	-	many	TGTGCCTGGAGTGTCCCGGGACTCAGGAACACTGAAGCTTTCTTT	CAWSVPGLRNTEAFF
TRBJ2-5	TRBV11-2	-	many	TGTGCCAGCAGCCAAGATCCGGGGAACCGGGAGACCCAGTACTTC	CASSQDPGNRETQYF
TRBJ1-1	TRBV30	TRBD1	many	TGTGCCTGGAGTGTTTTGCGTCCAGGGGGGTACACTGAAGCTTTCTTT	CAWSVLRPGGYTEAFF
TRBJ1-1	TRBV29-1	-	many	TGCAGCGGTACGACGGGAAACACTGAAGCTTTCTTT	CSGTTGNTEAFF
TRBJ2-3	TRBV5-1	TRBD1	many	TGCGCCAGCACCCCCGTCGGGGACAGCCTAAGCACAGATACGCAGTATTTT	CASTPVGDSLSTDTQYF
TRBJ2-3	TRBV29-1	-	medium-sized	TGCAGCGTTGAAGATCGAGGCAGCACAGATACGCAGTATTTT	CSVEDRGSTDTQYF
TRBJ2-7	TRBV25-1	TRBD1	many	TGTGCCAGCAGTGAATCCAACAGGGGAATGAACGAGCAGTACTTC	CASSESNRGMNEQYF
TRBJ2-3	TRBV27	-	many	TGTGCCAGCAGTCCCCAAAGTAGTGGGTTAGGGCCAGATACGCAGTATTTT	CASSPQSSGLGPDTQYF
TRBJ2-1	TRBV25-1	-	many	TGTGCCAGCAGTGAATTTGGGGCGACGGAGGAGCAGTTCTTC	CASSEFGATEEQFF
TRBJ2-5	TRBV10-3	TRBD2	many	TGTGCCATCAGCCAGCGACTAGCGGGAATCCAAGAGACCCAGTACTTC	CAISQRLAGIQETQYF
TRBJ1-2	TRBV10-3	-	many	TGTGCCATCAGTGAGTCGTTAGCTGAGTATGGCTACACCTTC	CAISESLAEYGYTF
TRBJ1-5	TRBV6-1	-	many	TGTGCCAGCAGTGAAACCGGCGAGGTTCAGCCCCAGCATTTT	CASSETGEVQPQHF
TRBJ1-2	TRBV3-1	-	many	TGTGCCAGCAGCCATGGGGACACCCGTAACTATGGCTACACCTTC	CASSHGDTRNYGYTF
TRBJ1-1	TRBV7-8	-	medium-sized	TGTGCCAGCAGCTTGGGGACATCCAACACTGAAGCTTTCTTT	CASSLGTSNTEAFF
TRBJ2-7	TRBV20-1	TRBD1	-	TGCAGTGGAGACAGGGTAGCCTACGAGCAGTACTTC	CSGDRVAYEQYF
TRBJ2-1	TRBV2	-	many	TGTGCCAGCAGGGCCTTTTGGGGGGGCGGCCACAATGAGCAGTTCTTC	CASRAFWGGGHNEQFF
TRBJ2-1	TRBV19	TRBD1	many	TGTGCCAGTAGTAGTCCCGGGACAGGGGCCGACAATGAGCAGTTCTTC	CASSSPGTGADNEQFF
TRBJ2-5	TRBV12-3/TRBV12-4	-	-	TGTGCCAGCAGTTTTGAGGGGGAGACCCAGTACTTC	CASSFEGETQYF
TRBJ1-2	TRBV20-1	TRBD1	many	TGCAGTACAACACTACAGGGGGCGCGGGGCTACACCTTC	CSTTLQGARGYTF
TRBJ1-5	TRBV12-3/TRBV12-4	-	many	TGTGCCAGCAGGCAAGGACGGCGAAGCAATCAGCCCCAGCATTTT	CASRQGRRSNQPQHF
TRBJ2-5	TRBV29-1	TRBD1	many	TGCAGCGTCCGACGAGACAGGGACAAAGAGACCCAGTACTTC	CSVRRDRDKETQYF
TRBJ2-7	TRBV5-4	TRBD1	few	TGTGCCAGCAGCTCCGGGACAGGGGCCTACGAGCAGTACTTC	CASSSGTGAYEQYF
TRBJ1-5	TRBV5-1	-	many	TGCGCCAGCAGCTTCCCAGGGAGCTATAGCAATCAGCCCCAGCATTTT	CASSFPGSYSNQPQHF
TRBJ2-4	TRBV7-9	-	many	TGTGCCAGCAGCTTATCGGGACTTCTTTTAGCCAAAAACATTCAGTACTTC	CASSLSGLLLAKNIQYF
TRBJ1-1	TRBV12-3/TRBV12-4	-	-	TGTGCCAGCAGTTTACGTTGGGACACTGAAGCTTTCTTT	CASSLRWDTEAFF
TRBJ2-1	TRBV20-1	TRBD2	many	TGCAGTGCTAGAGATTGGCGGGGGGGCTCCTACAATGAGCAGTTCTTC	CSARDWRGGSYNEQFF
TRBJ2-2	TRBV19	TRBD2	many	TGTGCCAGTAGTATTGCTCCGGGGGGAGGAGGGGAGCTGTTTTTT	CASSIAPGGGGELFF
TRBJ2-7	TRBV7-8	-	many	TGTGCCAGCAGCTTAGCGCCCGAACCTAGCTCCTACGAGCAGTACTTC	CASSLAPEPSSYEQYF
TRBJ2-2	TRBV5-1	-	-	TGCGCCAGCAGCTTGGGAAGGGTCGCGACCGGGGAGCTGTTTTTT	CASSLGRVATGELFF
TRBJ1-2	TRBV5-4	-	many	TGTGCCAGCAGCTTTAAGGGATCTAACTATGGCTACACCTTC	CASSFKGSNYGYTF
TRBJ2-7	TRBV6-5	TRBD2	many	TGTGCCAGCAGTCTTAGCGGGGGCAGGAAGCAGTACTTC	CASSLSGGRKQYF
TRBJ2-1	TRBV6-2/TRBV6-3	-	many	TGTGCCAGCAGTTATGGACGAAGCGGAGCCCCTTTTGAGCAGTTCTTC	CASSYGRSGAPFEQFF
TRBJ1-2	TRBV11-1	-	many	TGTGCCAGCAGCCCCCGGGCGGGTTCTAACTATGGCTACACCTTC	CASSPRAGSNYGYTF
TRBJ1-1	TRBV18	-	many	TGTGCCAGCTCGCGGACCCAGAACACTGAAGCTTTCTTT	CASSRTQNTEAFF